Listed below are T cell receptor beta chains from one sample, sequenced in a study of cytomegalovirus exposure and HLA in healthy donors. Produced via immunoSEQ multiplex PCR; TCRdb's table is partial and in-frame only. The sample includes tens of thousands of clones, 75% to 85% of them seen just once. Specimen: PBMCs. These receptors all stem from a woman in her twenties or thirties in good health and CMV-seronegative. Each CDR3 is given without its conserved first and last residue.

>TRBV28|TRBJ2-6
ASTLGPDSGANVLT
>TRBV28|TRBJ1-5
ASSPMYRAGGGGQPQH
>TRBV6-5|TRBJ1-1
ASSYRVTTEAF
>TRBV7-8|TRBJ2-7
ASSLADRYEQY
>TRBV5-5|TRBJ2-5
ASSSTGIQETQY
>TRBV7-6|TRBJ1-6
ASSRGLTDSPLH
>TRBV9|TRBJ2-6
ASRSGANVLT
>TRBV14|TRBJ2-1
ASSPLRLRASYNEQF
>TRBV15|TRBJ1-1
ATSSSPNTEAF
>TRBV7-9|TRBJ2-4
SSSSWGAGLAGDIQY
>TRBV10-3|TRBJ2-6
AISARWGDSGANVLT
>TRBV4-3|TRBJ1-2
ASSQGHRTVNYGYT
>TRBV11-2|TRBJ2-7
ASSPGQGPREQY
>TRBV28|TRBJ1-3
ASSPQAGNSGNTIY
>TRBV7-3|TRBJ1-2
ASSLPGNYGYT
>TRBV28|TRBJ2-7
ASSSHVGRGNEQY
>TRBV18|TRBJ1-1
ASLQTYRDTEAF
>TRBV6-5|TRBJ1-5
ASSVRVSNQPQH
>TRBV2|TRBJ2-7
ASSETSGRYEQY
>TRBV11-3|TRBJ2-3
ASSPNTDTQY
>TRBV6-6|TRBJ1-2
ASSYRAGNYGYT
>TRBV5-1|TRBJ1-1
ASSLNRGPGTEAF
>TRBV30|TRBJ2-5
AWSVHETQY
>TRBV6-5|TRBJ2-6
ASRRRVYGANVLT
>TRBV7-9|TRBJ1-5
ASSLGGAPQH
>TRBV9|TRBJ1-1
ASSPRGQLNTEAF
>TRBV6-6|TRBJ2-1
ASSNGGEQF
>TRBV29-1|TRBJ2-3
SVVPSGIGDTQY
>TRBV5-1|TRBJ2-1
ASSFLAGKNNEQF
>TRBV30|TRBJ2-2
AWTRGGNTGELF
>TRBV20-1|TRBJ2-5
SAGSVETQY
>TRBV21-1|TRBJ2-2
ASSKSRPGQGTALNTGELF
>TRBV19|TRBJ1-1
ASSIPGHGNTEAF
>TRBV4-3|TRBJ2-1
ASSQGLEQF
>TRBV5-1|TRBJ2-7
ASREGAYEQY
>TRBV27|TRBJ1-5
ASSFNHLTPQH
>TRBV27|TRBJ1-1
ASSPTGRTEAF
>TRBV2|TRBJ2-1
ASTGTSGRGSYNEQF
>TRBV6-1|TRBJ1-5
ASSDGQGGQPQH
>TRBV5-4|TRBJ2-7
ASSLRREGREQY
>TRBV5-1|TRBJ2-7
ASGRDRATYEQY
>TRBV28|TRBJ2-2
ASTVPGHGNTGELF
>TRBV9|TRBJ2-7
ASSVAGRSYEQY
>TRBV7-9|TRBJ2-7
ASSLGDKKY
>TRBV28|TRBJ2-7
ASSLGGFSYEQY
>TRBV5-1|TRBJ1-2
ASSLDSTNYGYT
>TRBV30|TRBJ2-7
AWSSGGEQY
>TRBV15|TRBJ1-3
ATRVGNTIY
>TRBV7-8|TRBJ2-5
ASSLAIETQY
>TRBV9|TRBJ2-1
ATPSLRAGGNYNEQF
>TRBV5-1|TRBJ1-1
ASSLSQGAGEAF
>TRBV9|TRBJ2-5
ASSVREGEETQY
>TRBV5-1|TRBJ1-3
ASSLSPQGAGNTIY
>TRBV5-1|TRBJ1-6
ASSADSAYSYNSPLH